Described below is a single T cell receptor (beta chain) sequence and its context. This sample was included in a study of blood T cell repertoires in COVID-19. Overall study: Samples representing acute and convalescent COVID-19 were sourced from the United States, Italy and Spain.

This CDR3 has 17 residues. Deletions cut 0 bases from V and 0 bases from J, with 10 bases between. CDR1 SGHTS and CDR2 YDEGEE come from the germline V gene. Method: immunoSEQ multiplex PCR; TCRdb's copy keeps in-frame clones and lacks some. The repertoire holds 120,000 or so clones, with around nine tenths as singletons. V usage is TRBV5-8 and J usage is TRBJ1-6; D is ambiguous. Sequenced: peripheral blood. The receptor comes from a man aged 50-59 years with acute or convalescent COVID-19. The CDR3 protein is CASSLASGNSYNSPLHF. Written as DNA, the CDR3 is TGTGCCAGCAGCTTGGCATCCGGGAACTCCTATAATTCACCCCTCCACTTT.